This T cell receptor (beta chain) was retrieved from a study of shared clonotypes between healthy human individuals. Study information: The study used three CD4 naive, three CD4 memory, two CD8 naive and one CD8 memory plate per donor. Study-wide points: When compared with the clonotypes that were shared by all four sorted-subset donors, the non-shared clonotypes turned out to have lower generation probabilities.

Comment on this clone: The antigen is unknown.

The germline V and J ends were trimmed by 4 bases and 6 bases, with 22 bases remaining between them. This CDR3 has 16 amino acids. Looked up from germline, CDR1 is SGHDT and CDR2 is YYEEEE. Several immunoSEQ plates held equal portions of the genomic DNA taken from each subset. Method: immunoSEQ multiplex PCR; TCRdb's copy keeps in-frame clones and lacks some. The sample has some 1,900,000 clones, less than 95% seen once. As defined, naive CD8 cells were CD45RO-negative and positively selected for CCR7, with terminally differentiated effector memory CD45RA+ cells excluded. The sequencing sample was made of naive CD8+ T cells sorted from blood. This receptor was identified in a man aged 18 to 30 in good health. The rearrangement joins TRBV5-6 to TRBJ1-2; D is perhaps TRBD1 (6 bases). CDR3 DNA sequence: TGTGCCAGCAGCCCCGAGGGGGGGATCGTAACAGATGGCTACACCTTC. It encodes CASSPEGGIVTDGYTF. The entire variable domain, with the rest obtained from reference TRBV5-6 and TRBJ1-2, is as follows: DAGVTQSPTHLIKTRGQQVTLRCSPKSGHDTVSWYQQALGQGPQFIFQYYEEEERQRGNFPDRFSGHQFPNYSSELNVNALLLGDSALYLCASSPEGGIVTDGYTFGSGTRLTVV.